This T cell receptor beta chain was captured in a study of OX40 agonist ivuxolimab in advanced cancers. For context, the study as a whole: Ivuxolimab was a fully human IgG2 agonistic monoclonal antibody targeting the costimulatory receptor OX40 (CD134). Intravenous ivuxolimab was administered to patients every 2 weeks at six dose levels: 0.01, 0.1, 0.3, 1.5, 3 and 10 mg/kg. Of the approximately 53 patients in dose escalation, some 19 had hepatocellular carcinoma, around 15 had melanoma, 9 had renal cell carcinoma and 9 had head and neck cancer. In the dose-escalation cohort, 82.7% of patients were male, and the mean age was roughly 60 years, with a range of about 20 to 79. Patients were allowed to have had prior anti-PD-1, anti-PD-L1 or anti-CTLA-4 therapy, and 40% of the dose-escalation patients had been treated with checkpoint inhibitors. Partial responses occurred in three dose-escalation patients: two with cutaneous melanoma and one with hepatocellular carcinoma. The point of sequencing TCRbeta in the periphery was to test whether ivuxolimab changed TCR sequence diversity and drove clonal T-cell expansion. The paper describes the monotherapy dose-escalation part (N of about 47 patients) of the phase I trial of ivuxolimab.

Sequences SGHTA (CDR1) and FQGNSA (CDR2) are obtained from the germline V gene. The CDR3 runs 14 amino acids, cysteine and phenylalanine included. This entry keeps only the CDR3 DNA: 42 bases, framed from base 1. Here V drops 1 base and J drops 4 bases, and the junction holds 4 bases not matched to any gene. Paper-wide results and their limitations: At doses from 0.1 to 3.0 mg/kg, clonal expansion was seen in both CD4+ and CD8+ blood T cells between baseline and week 6. Low levels of normalized T-cell clonal expansion were also seen in some patients who did not respond. Antigen specificity was not determined for the clonally expanded peripheral T cells. After ivuxolimab, CD8+ T cells had more expanded clones than CD4+ T cells on average. In the 0.1-3.0 mg/kg groups, partial responders were among the patients with the lowest normalized peripheral clonal expansion, particularly in CD8+ T cells.

Genomic DNA was isolated from the sorted cells so that the TCRbeta CDR3 region could be sequenced. The immunoSEQ Assay was used for sequencing of TCRbeta CDR3 regions. What TCRdb holds here is the immuneACCESS table cut down to in-frame rearrangements. Part of the clones is not present; checked against another copy, under half of the missing clones reflect an unresolved V gene, and the others are unexplained. A total of 15,000 to 20,000 clones appear in this sample, nearly 75% of them only once. The ten largest clones represent 26% of the sample. Patients with autoimmune disease history or receiving systemic immunosuppression were excluded from the trial. Peripheral blood for TCR sequencing was collected from all dose cohorts at baseline, on cycle 4 day 1, and on cycle 7 day 1. Samples were obtained from an open-label, multicenter, first-in-human phase I dose-escalation trial of ivuxolimab. The trial enrolled adults with locally advanced or metastatic head and neck squamous cell, hepatocellular, melanoma or renal cell carcinoma. CD4+ and CD8+ T cells were sorted separately from peripheral blood before TCR sequencing.

As to this clone: It has no known antigen specificity. Base qualities are not provided; no much larger clone lies one nucleotide away.

The sequences come from CD4+ or CD8+ T cells sorted from blood, collected in a trial of the OX40 agonist ivuxolimab. Rearrangement joined TRBV7-2 to TRBJ2-7, and 7 junctional nucleotides match TRBD2. The TCR originated in an adult with an advanced solid tumor such as melanoma, head and neck, liver or kidney cancer. The nucleotides are TGTGCCAGCAGCTTAGGAGCGGGATCGTACGAGCAGTACTTC. It is translated as CASSLGAGSYEQYF.